Listed here are 2 T cell receptor beta chains from one sample, sequenced in a study of CD8+ T cells in alopecia areata. Sequencing templates came from extracted RNA that was reverse transcribed into cDNA. The data were produced by immunoSEQ multiplex PCR, yet TCRdb's version contains in-frame clones alone and is incomplete. The sample includes 160,000 or so clones, about two thirds of them seen just once. This sample's treatment: oral pan-JAK inhibitor, 5-10 mg twice daily. The sequencing used CD4+ T cells sorted from blood, collected at week 4, from a patient treated with tofacitinib. These receptors were obtained from a human donor with alopecia areata.

The rearrangement uses TRBV14 and TRBJ1-5; D is possibly TRBD1 (5 bases). The CDR3 covers 16 residues. Per germline, CDR1 SGHDN and CDR2 FVKESK. The V and J ends lost 6 bases and 6 bases respectively, with 21 bases between them. The CDR3 DNA sequence: TGTGCCAGCAGTCCAGAGGGACGAGAGGGGTTTCAGCCCCAGCATTTT. Encoded protein: CASSPEGREGFQPQHF.

CDR3 nucleotide sequence: TGTGCCAGCAGGAGTTGGACAGTCCAAGAGACCCAGTACTTC. The encoded protein is CASRSWTVQETQYF. The rearrangement uses TRBV6-1 and TRBJ2-5; D perhaps matches TRBD1 (6 bases). Germline CDR1 reads MNHNS; CDR2 reads SASEGT. The CDR3 contains 14 residues. V lost 6 bases and J lost 1, with 12 bases in between.